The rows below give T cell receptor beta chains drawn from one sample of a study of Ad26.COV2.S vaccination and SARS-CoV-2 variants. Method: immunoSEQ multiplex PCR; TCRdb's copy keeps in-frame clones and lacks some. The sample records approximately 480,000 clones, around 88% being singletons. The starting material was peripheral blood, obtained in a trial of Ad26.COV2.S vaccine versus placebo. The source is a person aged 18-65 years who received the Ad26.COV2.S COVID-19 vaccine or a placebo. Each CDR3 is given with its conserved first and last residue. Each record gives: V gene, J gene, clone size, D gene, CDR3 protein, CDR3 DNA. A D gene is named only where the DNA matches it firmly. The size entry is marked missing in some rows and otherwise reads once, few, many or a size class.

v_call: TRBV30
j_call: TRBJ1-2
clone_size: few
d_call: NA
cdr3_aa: CAWTSISYGYTF
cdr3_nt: TGTGCCTGGACCTCTATATCATATGGCTACACCTTC

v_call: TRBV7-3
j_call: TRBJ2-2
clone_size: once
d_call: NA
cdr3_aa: CASSRGQRNTGELFF
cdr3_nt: TGTGCCAGCAGTAGAGGACAGAGAAACACCGGGGAGCTGTTTTTT

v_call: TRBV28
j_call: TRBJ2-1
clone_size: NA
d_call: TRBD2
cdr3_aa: CASRLGVGRGSSNEQFF
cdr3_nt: TGTGCCAGCAGACTTGGGGTTGGGCGCGGGAGTAGTAATGAGCAGTTCTTC

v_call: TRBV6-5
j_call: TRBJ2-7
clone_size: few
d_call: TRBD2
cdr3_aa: CASSPSGGFPYEQYF
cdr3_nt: TGTGCCAGCAGTCCTTCGGGAGGGTTCCCCTACGAGCAGTACTTC

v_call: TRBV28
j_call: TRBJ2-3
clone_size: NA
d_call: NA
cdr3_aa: CASSLASPTYQYF
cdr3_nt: TGTGCCAGCAGTTTGGCCAGCCCAACATACCAGTATTTT

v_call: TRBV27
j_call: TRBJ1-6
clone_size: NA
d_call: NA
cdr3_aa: CASSFGTPRSSYNSPLHF
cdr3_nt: TGTGCCAGCAGTTTCGGGACACCTAGGAGCTCCTATAATTCACCCCTCCACTTT

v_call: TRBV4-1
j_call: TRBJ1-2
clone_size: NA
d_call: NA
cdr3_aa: CASSQQQHTNYGYTF
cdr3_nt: TGCGCCAGCAGCCAGCAGCAGCACACTAACTATGGCTACACCTTC

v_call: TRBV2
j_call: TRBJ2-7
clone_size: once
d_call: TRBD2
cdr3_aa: CASSVSSGSSYEQYF
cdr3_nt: TGTGCCAGCAGTGTTTCTAGCGGAAGCTCCTACGAGCAGTACTTC

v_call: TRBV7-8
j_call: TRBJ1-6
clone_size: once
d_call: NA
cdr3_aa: CASSLQEDSPLHF
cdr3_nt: TGTGCCAGCAGCTTACAGGAGGATTCACCCCTCCACTTT

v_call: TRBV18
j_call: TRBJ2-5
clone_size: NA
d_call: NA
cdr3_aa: CASSPGATQETQYF
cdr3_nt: TGTGCCAGCTCACCGGGCGCCACCCAAGAGACCCAGTACTTC

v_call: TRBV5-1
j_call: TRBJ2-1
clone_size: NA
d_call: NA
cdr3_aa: CASRDSSYNEQFF
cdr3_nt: TGCGCCAGCCGGGACTCCTCCTACAATGAGCAGTTCTTC

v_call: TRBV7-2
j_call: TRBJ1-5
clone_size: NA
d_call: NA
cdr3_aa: CASSLVTRDQPQHF
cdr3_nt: TGTGCCAGCAGCCTAGTAACCAGGGACCAGCCCCAGCATTTT

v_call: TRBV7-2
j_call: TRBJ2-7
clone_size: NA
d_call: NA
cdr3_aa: CASSLGGPYEQYF
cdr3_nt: TGTGCCAGCAGCTTAGGCGGGCCTTACGAGCAGTACTTC

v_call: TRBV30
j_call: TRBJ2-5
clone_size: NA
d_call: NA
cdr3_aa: CAWRGVAVWGTQYF
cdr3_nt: TGTGCCTGGAGAGGAGTAGCGGTTTGGGGGACCCAGTACTTC

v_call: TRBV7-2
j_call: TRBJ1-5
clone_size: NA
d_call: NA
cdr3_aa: CASSLGGRSNQPQHF
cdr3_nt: TGTGCCAGCAGCTTAGGGGGTCGTAGCAATCAGCCCCAGCATTTT

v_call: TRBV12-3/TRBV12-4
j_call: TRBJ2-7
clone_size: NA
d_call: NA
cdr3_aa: CASRNGPSYEQYF
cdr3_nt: TGTGCCAGCAGAAACGGGCCTTCCTACGAGCAGTACTTC

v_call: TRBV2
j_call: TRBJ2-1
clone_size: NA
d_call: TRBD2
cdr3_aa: CASRLAGNEQFF
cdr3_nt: TGTGCCAGCAGACTAGCGGGAAACGAGCAGTTCTTC

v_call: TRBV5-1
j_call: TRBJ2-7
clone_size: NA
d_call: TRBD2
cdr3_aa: CASSLTPGLAEISSREQYF
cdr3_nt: TGCGCCAGCAGCCTCACGCCCGGACTAGCGGAGATCTCCTCGCGGGAGCAGTACTTC

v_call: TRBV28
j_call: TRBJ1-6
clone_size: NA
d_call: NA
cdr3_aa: CASSPPTNSPLHF
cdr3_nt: TGTGCCAGCAGTCCGCCGACGAATTCACCCCTCCACTTT

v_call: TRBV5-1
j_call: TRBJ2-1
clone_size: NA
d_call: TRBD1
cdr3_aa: CASSSTGGSYNEQFF
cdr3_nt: TGCGCCAGCAGCTCGACAGGGGGGTCCTACAATGAGCAGTTCTTC

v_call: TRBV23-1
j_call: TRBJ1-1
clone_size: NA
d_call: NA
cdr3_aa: CASSREDTEAFF
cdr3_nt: TGCGCCAGCAGTCGTGAGGACACTGAAGCTTTCTTT

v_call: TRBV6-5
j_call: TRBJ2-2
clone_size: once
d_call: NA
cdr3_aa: CASSYSGGHYTGELFF
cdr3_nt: TGTGCCAGCAGTTACTCGGGGGGGCATTACACCGGGGAGCTGTTTTTT

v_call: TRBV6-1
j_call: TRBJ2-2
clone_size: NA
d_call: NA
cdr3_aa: CASSEAVRATGELFF
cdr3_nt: TGTGCCAGCAGTGAAGCAGTCCGAGCCACCGGGGAGCTGTTTTTT

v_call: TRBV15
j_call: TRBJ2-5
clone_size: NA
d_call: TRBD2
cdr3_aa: CATSSPMSGRKETQYF
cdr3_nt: TGTGCCACCAGCAGTCCCATGAGCGGGAGGAAAGAGACCCAGTACTTC

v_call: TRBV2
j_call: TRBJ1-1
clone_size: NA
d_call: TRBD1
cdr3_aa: CASRGTGVEAFF
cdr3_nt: TGTGCCAGCAGGGGGACAGGGGTTGAAGCTTTCTTT

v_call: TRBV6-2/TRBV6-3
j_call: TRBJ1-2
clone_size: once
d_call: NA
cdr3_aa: CASSGHGATDVPGYTF
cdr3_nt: TGTGCCAGCAGTGGACATGGGGCAACAGACGTTCCAGGCTACACCTTC

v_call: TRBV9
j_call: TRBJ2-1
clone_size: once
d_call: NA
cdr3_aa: CASSVFLGEDEQFF
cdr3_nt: TGTGCCAGCAGCGTATTTTTAGGGGAGGATGAGCAGTTCTTC

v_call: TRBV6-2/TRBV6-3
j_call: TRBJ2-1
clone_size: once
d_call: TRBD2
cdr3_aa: CASSPPIGGSKNEQFF
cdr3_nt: TGTGCCAGCAGTCCCCCCATAGGCGGGAGTAAGAATGAGCAGTTCTTC

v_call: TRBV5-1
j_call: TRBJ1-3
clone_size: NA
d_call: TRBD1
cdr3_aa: CASSLDRGGNTIYF
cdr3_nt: TGCGCCAGCAGCTTGGACAGGGGGGGAAACACCATATATTTT

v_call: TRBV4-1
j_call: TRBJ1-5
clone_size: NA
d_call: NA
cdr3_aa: CASSQLPARGIWPQHF
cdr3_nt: TGCGCCAGCAGCCAACTTCCTGCTAGGGGAATTTGGCCCCAGCATTTT

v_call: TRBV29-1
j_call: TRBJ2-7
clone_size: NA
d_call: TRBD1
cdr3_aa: CSVGQGKGPYEQYF
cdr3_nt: TGCAGCGTGGGACAGGGTAAGGGTCCCTACGAGCAGTACTTC

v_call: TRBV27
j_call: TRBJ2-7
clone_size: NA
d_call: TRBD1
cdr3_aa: CASGRDRLPNEQYF
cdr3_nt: TGTGCCAGCGGCCGGGACAGGTTACCGAACGAGCAGTACTTC

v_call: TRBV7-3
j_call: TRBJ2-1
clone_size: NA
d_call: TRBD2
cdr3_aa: CASSRSGSANEQFF
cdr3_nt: TGTGCCAGCAGCCGTAGCGGGAGTGCCAATGAGCAGTTCTTC

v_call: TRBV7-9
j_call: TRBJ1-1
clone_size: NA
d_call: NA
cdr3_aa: CASSLMGNTEAFF
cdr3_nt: TGTGCCAGCAGCTTGATGGGTAACACTGAAGCTTTCTTT

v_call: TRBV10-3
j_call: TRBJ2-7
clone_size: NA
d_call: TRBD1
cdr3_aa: CAISATGTGEQYF
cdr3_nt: TGTGCCATCAGTGCGACAGGGACGGGTGAGCAGTACTTC

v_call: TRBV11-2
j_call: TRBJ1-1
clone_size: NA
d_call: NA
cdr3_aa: CASSLEFGILPIEAFF
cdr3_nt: TGTGCCAGCAGCTTAGAATTCGGGATCCTCCCCATCGAAGCTTTCTTT

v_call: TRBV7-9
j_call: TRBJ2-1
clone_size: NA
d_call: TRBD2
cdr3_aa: CASSPPGAGAGNEQFF
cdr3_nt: TGTGCCAGCAGCCCGCCCGGAGCGGGAGCGGGCAATGAGCAGTTCTTC

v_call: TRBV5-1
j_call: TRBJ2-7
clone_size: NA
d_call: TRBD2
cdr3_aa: CASRTGRAGGGEQYF
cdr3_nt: TGCGCCAGCAGGACAGGGCGAGCGGGAGGCGGTGAGCAGTACTTC

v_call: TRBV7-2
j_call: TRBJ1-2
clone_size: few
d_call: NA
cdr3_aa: CASSSPARAFTF
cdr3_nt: TGTGCCAGCTCCTCTCCAGCCAGGGCCTTTACCTTC

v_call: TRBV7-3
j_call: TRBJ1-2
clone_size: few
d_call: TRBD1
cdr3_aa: CASSPTRRTGGNYGYTF
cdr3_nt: TGTGCCAGCAGCCCAACACGTAGGACAGGGGGCAACTATGGCTACACCTTC

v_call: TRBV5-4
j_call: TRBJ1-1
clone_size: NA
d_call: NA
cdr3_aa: CASSYPGTRGTEAFF
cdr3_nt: TGTGCCAGCAGCTACCCCGGGACAAGGGGAACTGAAGCTTTCTTT

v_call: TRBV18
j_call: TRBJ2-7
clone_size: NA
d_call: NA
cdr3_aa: CASSRRLGGYSYEQYF
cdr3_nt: TGTGCCAGCTCACGGAGGTTAGGGGGTTACTCCTACGAGCAGTACTTC

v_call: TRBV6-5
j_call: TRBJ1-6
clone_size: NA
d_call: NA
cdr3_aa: CASRPDLGSPLHF
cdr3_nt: TGTGCCAGCAGACCGGACTTGGGATCACCCCTCCACTTT

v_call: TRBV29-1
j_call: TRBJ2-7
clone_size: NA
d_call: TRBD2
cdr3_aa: CSARGTSRSEQYF
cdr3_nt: TGCAGCGCCCGCGGGACTAGCAGGTCCGAGCAGTACTTC

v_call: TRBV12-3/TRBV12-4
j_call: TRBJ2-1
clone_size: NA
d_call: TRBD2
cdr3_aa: CAGRTSGGGEQFF
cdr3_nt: TGTGCCGGAAGGACTAGCGGAGGGGGGGAGCAGTTCTTC

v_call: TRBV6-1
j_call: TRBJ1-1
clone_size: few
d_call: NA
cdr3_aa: CASSESGTSSTEAFF
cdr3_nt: TGTGCCAGCAGTGAATCCGGGACAAGCTCCACTGAAGCTTTCTTT

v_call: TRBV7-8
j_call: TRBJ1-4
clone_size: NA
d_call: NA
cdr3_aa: CASRKGPGKGPTNEKLFF
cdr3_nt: TGTGCCAGCAGAAAAGGGCCGGGCAAAGGGCCAACTAATGAAAAACTGTTTTTT

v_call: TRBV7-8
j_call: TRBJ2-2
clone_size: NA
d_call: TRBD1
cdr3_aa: CASSLSGTGRDTGELFF
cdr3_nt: TGTGCCAGCAGCTTATCCGGGACAGGGAGGGATACCGGGGAGCTGTTTTTT

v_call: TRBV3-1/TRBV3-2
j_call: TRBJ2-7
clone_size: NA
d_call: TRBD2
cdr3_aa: CASSTGLAGSGEQYF
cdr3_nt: TGTGCCAGCAGCACTGGACTAGCGGGATCAGGGGAGCAGTACTTC

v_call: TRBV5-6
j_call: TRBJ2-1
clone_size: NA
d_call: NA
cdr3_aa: CASSTPGYEQFF
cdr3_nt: TGTGCCAGCAGTACTCCTGGGTATGAGCAGTTCTTC